A selection of T cell receptor beta chains follows, all from one sample in a study of blood T cell repertoires in COVID-19. Measured with immunoSEQ multiplex PCR; TCRdb has only the in-frame clones, and not every one. The sample shows 250,000 to 300,000 clones, roughly 86% of them seen only once. Sequenced material: PBMCs or T cells enriched from blood (not recorded which). The receptors come from a woman aged 25 to 39 who had recovered from COVID-19. Each CDR3 is given with its conserved first and last residue. A D gene is named only where the DNA matches it firmly. Part of the rows lack a size; the others show once, few, many or a class for expanded clones.

cdr3_aa	cdr3_nt	clone_size	d_call	v_call	j_call
CASIGENTEAFF	TGTGCCAGCATAGGGGAGAACACTGAAGCTTTCTTT	few	NA	TRBV6-5	TRBJ1-1
CASSLSPGGGTDTQYF	TGTGCCAGCAGCTTATCTCCGGGAGGGGGAACAGATACGCAGTATTTT	NA	TRBD2	TRBV7-9	TRBJ2-3
CATSDPTGPGNTIYF	TGTGCCACCAGTGACCCGACAGGTCCTGGAAACACCATATATTTT	NA	NA	TRBV24-1	TRBJ1-3
CASSLRSAGTGVNEKLFF	TGTGCCAGCAGTTTACGTTCCGCCGGGACAGGGGTTAATGAAAAACTGTTTTTT	NA	TRBD1	TRBV27	TRBJ1-4
CASSKGVNTEAFF	TGTGCCAGCAGCAAGGGGGTGAACACTGAAGCTTTCTTT	NA	NA	TRBV7-3	TRBJ1-1
CASSLLSTGSGYTF	TGTGCCAGCAGTCTATTATCCACAGGGTCTGGCTACACCTTC	NA	NA	TRBV28	TRBJ1-2
CASSFLGSTNEKLFF	TGTGCCAGCAGCTTCTTGGGCAGCACCAATGAAAAACTGTTTTTT	NA	NA	TRBV5-4	TRBJ1-4
CASSVQGNRFTEAFF	TGTGCCAGCAGCGTGCAGGGCAACCGTTTCACTGAAGCTTTCTTT	few	NA	TRBV5-4	TRBJ1-1
CASSLLRQGTDTQYF	TGTGCCAGCAGCTTACTACGGCAGGGCACAGATACGCAGTATTTT	NA	NA	TRBV7-9	TRBJ2-3
CASRDSGTGGGPQYF	TGTGCCAGCAGAGATTCAGGGACAGGAGGGGGTCCCCAGTACTTC	NA	TRBD1	TRBV7-6	TRBJ2-5
CASSLGSASYGYTF	TGTGCCAGCAGCTTGGGAAGTGCTAGCTATGGCTACACCTTC	NA	NA	TRBV5-5	TRBJ1-2
CASRVYGGTGELFF	TGCGCCAGCCGGGTTTATGGGGGGACCGGGGAGCTGTTTTTT	NA	NA	TRBV5-1	TRBJ2-2
CASSFNTDSNQPQHF	TGTGCCAGCAGCTTTAACACAGATAGCAATCAGCCCCAGCATTTT	NA	NA	TRBV5-8	TRBJ1-5
CASSPLLAGGRNEQFF	TGTGCCAGCAGTCCACTCCTAGCGGGAGGTAGGAATGAGCAGTTCTTC	NA	TRBD2	TRBV28	TRBJ2-1
CATSDRSGGQETQYF	TGTGCCACCAGTGACCGGTCAGGGGGCCAAGAGACCCAGTACTTC	NA	TRBD1	TRBV24-1	TRBJ2-5
CASRLGGPNYNSPLHF	TGTGCCAGCAGATTAGGGGGCCCTAATTATAATTCACCCCTCCACTTT	NA	TRBD1	TRBV27	TRBJ1-6
CASSQDQGGSPLHF	TGCGCCAGCAGCCAAGATCAGGGTGGATCACCCCTCCACTTT	NA	NA	TRBV4-1	TRBJ1-6
CASIQDSPFNEQFF	TGTGCCAGCATCCAGGACTCCCCCTTCAATGAGCAGTTCTTC	NA	NA	TRBV2	TRBJ2-1
CASSLGSSGANVLTF	TGTGCCAGCAGCTTGGGTAGCTCTGGGGCCAACGTCCTGACTTTC	NA	NA	TRBV5-8	TRBJ2-6
CASSQYQEPRGVPSFF	TGTGCCAGCAGCCAGTATCAGGAGCCCCGGGGGGTTCCCTCCTTCTTC	NA	TRBD2	TRBV4-2	TRBJ2-1
CASSPSLGGGDEQYF	TGTGCCAGCAGCCCGTCGCTTGGAGGGGGCGACGAGCAGTACTTC	NA	NA	TRBV28	TRBJ2-7
CASTLQVSGEKLFF	TGTGCCAGCACCTTACAGGTTTCCGGAGAAAAACTGTTTTTT	NA	NA	TRBV7-9	TRBJ1-4
CASSGGQVSPLHF	TGTGCCAGCAGCGGCGGACAGGTTTCACCCCTCCACTTT	NA	TRBD1	TRBV7-9	TRBJ1-6
CAFLTSGQETQYF	TGTGCCTTCCTGACTAGCGGGCAAGAGACCCAGTACTTC	NA	TRBD2	TRBV30	TRBJ2-5
CASSVLRVTTRNEQFF	TGTGCCAGCAGTGTGCTGCGGGTTACCACACGGAATGAGCAGTTCTTC	NA	NA	TRBV6-1	TRBJ2-1
CASSQGAQGNTIYF	TGCGCCAGCAGCCAGGGGGCTCAAGGAAACACCATATATTTT	few	TRBD1	TRBV5-1	TRBJ1-3
CASRRANYGYTF	TGTGCCAGCCGTCGGGCTAACTATGGCTACACCTTC	few	NA	TRBV28	TRBJ1-2
CASSFAGGGTDTQYF	TGCGCCAGCAGCTTTGCGGGGGGAGGGACAGATACGCAGTATTTT	few	TRBD2	TRBV5-1	TRBJ2-3
CASSRPGLRPGNEQFF	TGTGCCAGCAGCCGCCCGGGTCTCCGCCCGGGGAATGAGCAGTTCTTC	NA	NA	TRBV27	TRBJ2-1